The source of this T cell receptor (beta chain) is a study of blood T cell repertoires in COVID-19. Whole-study context: Whether acute or convalescent, the COVID-19 samples came from the United States, Italy and Spain.

Profiling relied on immunoSEQ multiplex PCR, and the TCRdb table lists in-frame clones only, not all of them. The table has roughly 400,000 clones, roughly 90% seen once. Sequenced material: PBMCs or T cells enriched from blood (not recorded which). This sequence was found in a woman under 30 who had been exposed to COVID-19.

In DNA, the CDR3 is TGTGCCAGCAGCTTTAACCTCAGGGGGTCCTACGAGCAGTACTTC. Translation gives CASSFNLRGSYEQYF. The chain has TRBV7-9 and TRBJ2-7; 7 bases are shared with TRBD1. The V gene's germline CDR1 is SEHNR and CDR2 FQNEAQ (reference sequence). CDR3 length: 15 amino acids. V was clipped by 3 bases and J by 1 base; unmatched bases: 6.